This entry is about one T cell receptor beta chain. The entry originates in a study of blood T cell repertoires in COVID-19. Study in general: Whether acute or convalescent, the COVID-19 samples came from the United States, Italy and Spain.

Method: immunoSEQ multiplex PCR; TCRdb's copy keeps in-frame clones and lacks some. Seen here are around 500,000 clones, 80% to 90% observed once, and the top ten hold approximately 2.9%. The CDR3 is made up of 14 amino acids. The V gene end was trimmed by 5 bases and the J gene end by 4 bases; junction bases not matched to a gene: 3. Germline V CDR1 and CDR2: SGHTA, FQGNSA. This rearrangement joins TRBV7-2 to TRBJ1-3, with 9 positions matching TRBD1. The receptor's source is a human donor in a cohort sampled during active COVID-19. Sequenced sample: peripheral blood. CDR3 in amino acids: CASSLDRGGNTIYF. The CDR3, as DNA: TGTGCCAGCAGCCTGGACAGGGGAGGAAACACCATATATTTT.